What follows describes a single T cell receptor (beta chain). PBMCs were obtained from roughly 10 ml of fresh peripheral blood. As the template, RNA transcripts were used to amplify TCR beta CDR3 regions. First-round RT-PCR with HTBI primers preceded a second-round multiplex PCR. Using its own MiXCR run on the multiplex PCR reads, TCRdb lists one record per CDR3 protein. The table lists roughly 160,000 distinct CDR3 sequences, 30% to 45% of them singletons. Looked up from germline, CDR1 is MDHEN and CDR2 is SYDVKM. This CDR3 is 15 amino acids long. The V gene end was trimmed by 7 bases and the J gene end by 2 bases; junction bases not matched to a gene: 6. This sample was taken from a study of Graves' ophthalmopathy and Graves' hyperthyroidism. Study-wide background: Peripheral blood was collected at initial diagnosis, before any treatment.

The clonotype originates from a man aged 30-40 years with Graves' ophthalmopathy. The chain is built from TRBV28 and TRBJ2-7; 12 bases agree with TRBD2. The sequencing input was peripheral blood. In DNA, the CDR3 is TGTGCCAGCACGGGACTAGCGGGCCTCCCCTACGAGCAGTACTTC. Translating it yields CASTGLAGLPYEQYF.